This T cell receptor beta chain was retrieved from a study of blood T cell repertoires in COVID-19. The CDR3 sequence is 16 residues long. CDR1 is MNHEY and CDR2 is SVGEGT in the germline V gene. V gave up 6 bases and J gave up 7 bases; unmatched junction bases: 17. Only in-frame clones appear in the TCRdb table, and some are missing; sequencing was by immunoSEQ multiplex PCR. The sample consists of approximately 240,000 clones, less than 90% of them appearing once. The sequence was obtained from a woman aged 45-59 years in a cohort exposed to, infected with or recovered from COVID-19 (not recorded which). Input material: PBMCs or T cells enriched from blood (not recorded which). The chain joins TRBV6-2 or TRBV6-3 to TRBJ1-2; 7 bases are shared with TRBD1. The CDR3 bases are TGTGCCAGCAGCCAAAGGGAACGACAGGGAGAAGGTGGCTACACCTTC. It specifies CASSQRERQGEGGYTF.